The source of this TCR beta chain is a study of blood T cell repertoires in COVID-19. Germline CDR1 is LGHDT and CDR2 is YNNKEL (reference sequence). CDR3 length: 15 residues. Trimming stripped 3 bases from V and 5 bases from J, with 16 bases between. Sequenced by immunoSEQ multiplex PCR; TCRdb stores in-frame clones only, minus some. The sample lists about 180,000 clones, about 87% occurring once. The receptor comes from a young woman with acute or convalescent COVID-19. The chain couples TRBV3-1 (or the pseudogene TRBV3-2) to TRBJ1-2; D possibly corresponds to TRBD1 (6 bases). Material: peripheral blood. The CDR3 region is CASSHPHRDPYGYTF. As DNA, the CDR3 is TGTGCCAGCAGCCACCCGCACAGGGACCCATATGGCTACACCTTC.